Listed below are T cell receptor beta chains from one sample, sequenced in a study of shared clonotypes between healthy human individuals. Repertoires were generated with immunoSEQ multiplex PCR, while TCRdb's copy carries only in-frame clones and drops some. Of approximately 500,000 clones detected, 81% appear once; the ten largest clones hold more than 9.5%. The sequencing sample was made of PBMCs. Receptors originate from a woman between 40 and 55 years old in good health. Some clones in this sample may be carry-over from other donors' samples. Each CDR3 is given with its conserved first and last residue. Fields, in order: J gene, D gene, clone size, V gene, CDR3 DNA, CDR3 protein. The D gene is left open where the match is weak. Size is stated for part of the rows, as once, few or many counts, or as a class when the clone is expanded.

j_call: TRBJ2-7
d_call: .
clone_size: .
v_call: TRBV7-6
cdr3_nt: TGTGCCAGCAGCTTAGGAGGGGGGTTAGAGCAGTACTTC
cdr3_aa: CASSLGGGLEQYF

j_call: TRBJ1-3
d_call: .
clone_size: .
v_call: TRBV9
cdr3_nt: TGTGCCAGCAGCATCGTCCCGGGGGTATCTGGAAACACCATATATTTT
cdr3_aa: CASSIVPGVSGNTIYF

j_call: TRBJ2-6
d_call: .
clone_size: .
v_call: TRBV6-4
cdr3_nt: TGTGCCAGCAGTGACTCGTCGTCTGGGGCCAACGTCCTGACTTTC
cdr3_aa: CASSDSSSGANVLTF

j_call: TRBJ2-3
d_call: TRBD2
clone_size: .
v_call: TRBV2
cdr3_nt: TGTGCCAGCAGTGGACTAGCAGTGACAGATACGCAGTATTTT
cdr3_aa: CASSGLAVTDTQYF

j_call: TRBJ2-3
d_call: TRBD2
clone_size: many
v_call: TRBV4-2
cdr3_nt: TGTGCCAGCAGCCAGGGCCTAGCGGGAGAAGGCACAGATACGCAGTATTTT
cdr3_aa: CASSQGLAGEGTDTQYF

j_call: TRBJ2-1
d_call: TRBD2
clone_size: .
v_call: TRBV19
cdr3_nt: TGTGCCAGTAGTCCCCGACTAGCGGGAGGGCCGCTCTTC
cdr3_aa: CASSPRLAGGPLF

j_call: TRBJ2-7
d_call: .
clone_size: .
v_call: TRBV7-8
cdr3_nt: TGTGCCAGCAGCTTAGCTTTGGGCAACGAGCAGTACTTC
cdr3_aa: CASSLALGNEQYF

j_call: TRBJ1-1
d_call: .
clone_size: .
v_call: TRBV6-5
cdr3_nt: TGTGCCAGCAGTTACCGGCGTGGGGGGTCCGGCACTGAAGCTTTCTTT
cdr3_aa: CASSYRRGGSGTEAFF

j_call: TRBJ1-2
d_call: .
clone_size: .
v_call: TRBV6-5
cdr3_nt: TGTGCCAGCAGTTTGGGGACAAATTTCAACTATGGCTACACCTTC
cdr3_aa: CASSLGTNFNYGYTF

j_call: TRBJ1-5
d_call: .
clone_size: .
v_call: TRBV10-3
cdr3_nt: TGTGCCATCAGTGAAAGTGTGGAGCCCCAGCATTTT
cdr3_aa: CAISESVEPQHF

j_call: TRBJ2-1
d_call: .
clone_size: .
v_call: TRBV2
cdr3_nt: TGTGCCAGCAGTGAGCTAGCGACCTACAATGAGCAGTTCTTC
cdr3_aa: CASSELATYNEQFF

j_call: TRBJ2-7
d_call: .
clone_size: .
v_call: TRBV28
cdr3_nt: TGTGCCAGCAGTTTGTACTACTACGAGCAGTACTTC
cdr3_aa: CASSLYYYEQYF

j_call: TRBJ2-1
d_call: .
clone_size: .
v_call: TRBV14
cdr3_nt: TGTGCCAGCAGCCAAGATCTAGCGAATATTGAGCAGTTCTTC
cdr3_aa: CASSQDLANIEQFF

j_call: TRBJ1-5
d_call: TRBD1
clone_size: .
v_call: TRBV19
cdr3_nt: TGTGCCAGTAGTGCGGACAGGGAGCGGGGGCAGCCCCAGCATTTT
cdr3_aa: CASSADRERGQPQHF

j_call: TRBJ2-7
d_call: .
clone_size: .
v_call: TRBV6-1
cdr3_nt: TGTGCCAGCAGTGAAGCCGCAGGATCTATTGCCGAGCAGTACTTC
cdr3_aa: CASSEAAGSIAEQYF